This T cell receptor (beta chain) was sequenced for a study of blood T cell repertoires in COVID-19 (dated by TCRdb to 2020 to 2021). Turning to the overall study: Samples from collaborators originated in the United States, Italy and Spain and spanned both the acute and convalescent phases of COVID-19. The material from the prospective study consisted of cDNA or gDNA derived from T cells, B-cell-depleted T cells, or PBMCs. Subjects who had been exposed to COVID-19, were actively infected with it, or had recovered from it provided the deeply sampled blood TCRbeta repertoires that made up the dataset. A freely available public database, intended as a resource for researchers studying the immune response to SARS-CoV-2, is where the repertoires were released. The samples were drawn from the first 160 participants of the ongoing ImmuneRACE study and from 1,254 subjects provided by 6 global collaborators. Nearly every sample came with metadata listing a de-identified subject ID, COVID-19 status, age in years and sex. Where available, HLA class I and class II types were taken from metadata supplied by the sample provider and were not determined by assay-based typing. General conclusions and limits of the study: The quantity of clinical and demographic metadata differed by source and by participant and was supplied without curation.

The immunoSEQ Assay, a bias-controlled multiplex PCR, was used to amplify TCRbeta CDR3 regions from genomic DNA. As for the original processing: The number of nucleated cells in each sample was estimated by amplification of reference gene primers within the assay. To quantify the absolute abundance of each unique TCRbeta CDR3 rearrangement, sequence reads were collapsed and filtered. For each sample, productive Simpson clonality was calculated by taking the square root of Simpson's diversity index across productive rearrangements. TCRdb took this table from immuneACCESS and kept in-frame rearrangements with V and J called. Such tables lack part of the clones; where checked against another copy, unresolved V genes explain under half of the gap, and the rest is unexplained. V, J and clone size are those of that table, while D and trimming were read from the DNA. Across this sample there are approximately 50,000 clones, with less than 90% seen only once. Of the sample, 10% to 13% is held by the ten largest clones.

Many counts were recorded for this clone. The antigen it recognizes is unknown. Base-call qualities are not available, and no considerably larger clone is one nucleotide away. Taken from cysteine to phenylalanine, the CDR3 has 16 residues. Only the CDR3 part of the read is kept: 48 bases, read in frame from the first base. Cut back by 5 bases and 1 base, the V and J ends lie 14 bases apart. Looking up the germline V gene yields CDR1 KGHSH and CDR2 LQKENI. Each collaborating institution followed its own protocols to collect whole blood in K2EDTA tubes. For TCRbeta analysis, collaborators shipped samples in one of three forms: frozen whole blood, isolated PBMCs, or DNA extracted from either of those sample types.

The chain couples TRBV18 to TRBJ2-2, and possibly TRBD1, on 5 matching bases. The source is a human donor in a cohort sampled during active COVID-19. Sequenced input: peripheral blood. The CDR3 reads CASSSQVGQNTGELFF. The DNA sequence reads TGTGCCAGCTCAAGTCAGGTGGGGCAGAACACCGGGGAGCTGTTTTTT. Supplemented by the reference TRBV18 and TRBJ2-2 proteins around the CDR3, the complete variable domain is NAGVMQNPRHLVRRRGQEARLRCSPMKGHSHVYWYRQLPEEGLKFMVYLQKENIIDESGMPKERFSAEFPKEGPSILRIQQVVRGDSAAYFCASSSQVGQNTGELFFGEGSRLTVL.